This T cell receptor beta chain was sequenced in a study of cytomegalovirus exposure and HLA in healthy donors. The CDR3 is 14 amino acids. J was trimmed by 6 bases and V by 8 bases; bases with no gene match: 8. Amplification used 60 Vbeta primers and 13 Jbeta primers. The repertoire was sequenced with immunoSEQ multiplex PCR; TCRdb's copy has only in-frame clones and lacks some. There are over 100,000 clones in the sample; about 64% occur only once, and 2.4% lies in the top ten. The sequenced sample consisted of PBMCs. The J gene is TRBJ2-2, the V gene TRBV5-3; 9 bases agree with TRBD1. TRBV5-3 is reported as an ORF; its role is uncertain. The origin of this receptor is a woman aged 35 to 49 in good health and CMV-seronegative. The CDR3 protein is CASAGTGRAGELFF. CDR3 sequence (DNA): TGTGCCAGCGCCGGGACAGGGAGGGCCGGGGAGCTGTTTTTT.